These 20 T cell receptor beta chains were sequenced from one sample in a study of response to subunit inactivated influenza vaccine (dated by TCRdb to 2016 to 2019). Libraries were built with RT-PCR. Sequencing instrument: Illumina HiSeq 2500. TCRdb applied fastp at Q25 and MiXCR to the public reads, then kept only in-frame beta chains. Each entry is one CDR3 protein sequence, shown with its most common DNA and genes. Present in this sample are under 750,000 distinct CDR3 sequences, 10% to 15% of which were seen just once. The ten top clones hold around 9.6% of the sample. The specimen was PBMCs from blood, collected on the day of vaccination. The source is a middle-aged man who received an inactivated influenza vaccine. Donor details come from another sample of the same person, matched by shared clones.

This clonotype was seen a few times. The chain uses TRBV7-9 and TRBJ1-4, with TRBD1 matching 7 bases. Germline V gives CDR1 SEHNR, CDR2 FQNEAQ (reference sequence). Trimming at V came to 5 bases and at J to 3 bases, leaving 6 bases not matched to a gene. This CDR3 has 15 amino acids. As DNA, the CDR3 is TGTGCCAGCAGCCAGGGGGGGAGCTCTAATGAAAAACTGTTTTTT. This gives the protein CASSQGGSSNEKLFF. Full variable domain (rest looked up from reference TRBV7-9 and TRBJ1-4): DTGVSQNPRHKITKRGQNVTFRCDPISEHNRLYWYRQTLGQGPEFLTYFQNEAQLEKSRLLSDRFSAERPKGSFSTLEIQRTEQGDSAMYLCASSQGGSSNEKLFFGSGTQLSVL.

CDR3 in amino acids: CASSPAGISNQPQHF. As DNA, the CDR3 is TGTGCCAGCTCACCAGCGGGAATTAGCAATCAGCCCCAGCATTTT. The rearrangement uses TRBV18 and TRBJ1-5; D ambiguous. The germline V gene encodes CDR1 KGHSH and CDR2 LQKENI. CDR3 length equals 15 residues. Trimming left V 2 bases short and J 0 bases short, with 8 bases between.

In this sample, this clonotype turned up many times. The chain recombines TRBV29-1 with TRBJ1-5; D may be TRBD1 (6 bases). The germline V gene encodes CDR1 SQVTM and CDR2 ANQGSEA. The CDR3 length is 15 residues. V dropped 4 bases and J dropped 7 bases, with 20 bases sitting between them. In nucleotides, the CDR3 is TGCAGCGTTGGCGTCCGGTCAGGGGTAAGACAGCCCCAGCATTTT. It yields the protein CSVGVRSGVRQPQHF.

This clonotype was recorded at least ten times. The chain employs TRBV10-3 and TRBJ2-2, with D tentatively TRBD2 (6 bases). Germline V CDR1 and CDR2: ENHRY, SYGVKD. Trimming pared 0 bases from V and 0 bases from J, leaving 8 bases between. The CDR3 has 16 residues. The CDR3 sequence is CAISESTSSNTGELFF. Written as DNA, the CDR3 is TGTGCCATCAGTGAGTCAACTAGCTCGAACACCGGGGAGCTGTTTTTT.

This clonotype showed up just once. The rearrangement links TRBV11-2 to TRBJ2-3; D is unresolved. This CDR3 has 16 residues. Germline V lookup: CDR1 SGHAT, CDR2 FQNNGV. V dropped 1 base and J dropped 0 bases, with 11 bases sitting between them. The CDR3 is CASSLVWRRSTDTQYF. CDR3 nucleotides: TGTGCCAGCAGCTTAGTATGGCGCAGAAGCACAGATACGCAGTATTTT.

The table lists this clonotype with many counts. This rearrangement joins TRBV20-1 to TRBJ2-1; 7 bases agree with TRBD2. CDR3 length: 13 amino acids. CDR1 is DFQATT and CDR2 is SNEGSKA in the germline V gene (reference sequence). Trimming took 4 bases from V and 3 from J; bases not matched to a gene: 3. The DNA for the CDR3 is TGCAGTGCTAACGGACTAGTCTACAATGAGCAGTTCTTC. Its protein product is CSANGLVYNEQFF.

This clonotype has just a few counts. The rearrangement uses TRBV6-1 and TRBJ2-4, with 9 bases matching TRBD1. The CDR3 runs 16 residues. Germline lookup yields CDR1 MNHNS and CDR2 SASEGT. Unmatched junction bases numbered 8, after V lost 6 bases and J lost 2 bases. The CDR3 nucleotides read TGTGCCAGCAGCCGACAGGGGGGAACCACCAAAAACATTCAGTACTTC. This encodes CASSRQGGTTKNIQYF.

The V and J genes are TRBV29-1 and TRBJ2-5, with TRBD1 identical over 7 bases. Germline values: CDR1 SQVTM, CDR2 ANQGSEA. The CDR3 covers 14 residues. The junction had 7 bases not matched to a gene; V was cut back by 4 bases and J by 2 bases. For the CDR3, the DNA is TGCAGCGTTGGGGACAGAGTCACGCAAGAGACCCAGTACTTC. Translating it yields CSVGDRVTQETQYF.

This clonotype was counted a few times. The V gene is TRBV9, the J gene TRBJ2-1, with D maybe TRBD1 (6 bases). This CDR3 is built from 14 residues. Trimming cost V 6 bases and J 6 bases, with 16 bases left between them. Germline V CDR1 and CDR2: SGDLS, YYNGEE. CDR3 residues: CASTPGPRGNEQFF. DNA of the CDR3: TGTGCCAGCACCCCGGGTCCCAGGGGCAATGAGCAGTTCTTC.

This clonotype was seen only a few times. The V call is TRBV20-1, the J call TRBJ2-7, with 7 bases fitting TRBD2. Germline-derived CDR1 and CDR2 are DFQATT and SNEGSKA (reference sequence). V was clipped by 1 base and J by 4 bases; unmatched bases: 7. The CDR3 runs 14 residues. CDR3 amino acids: CSARAGQGGYEQYF. DNA of the CDR3: TGCAGTGCTAGAGCGGGGCAGGGAGGGTACGAGCAGTACTTC.

V is TRBV24-1 and J is TRBJ2-1; no reliable D call. The V gene's germline CDR1 is KGHDR and CDR2 SFDVKD. V shed 8 bases and J shed 5 bases, with 21 bases lying between them. CDR3 length equals 16 residues. The CDR3 DNA follows: TGTGCCACCATGGGCCCGGGTAGTGGGCGCAACAATGAGCAGTTCTTC. This sequence encodes CATMGPGSGRNNEQFF.

The chain employs TRBV5-1 and TRBJ2-7; 14 bases are shared with TRBD2. V gave up 5 bases and J gave up 4 bases; unmatched junction bases: 8. Per the germline V gene, CDR1 is SGHRS and CDR2 is YFSETQ. The CDR3 spans 16 residues. CDR3 sequence reads: CASRSGTSGSWYEQYF. In DNA, the CDR3 is TGCGCCAGCAGATCTGGGACTAGCGGGAGTTGGTACGAGCAGTACTTC.

The chain employs TRBV7-9 and TRBJ2-3, with 8 bases lining up with TRBD2. The J segment lost 2 bases and the V segment lost 6 bases, leaving 7 bases of the junction unmatched. CDR1 SEHNR and CDR2 FQNEAQ come from the germline V gene (reference sequence). The CDR3 consists of 15 residues. The CDR3 reads CASRGSGAYTDTQYF. The CDR3 coding sequence is TGTGCCAGCAGAGGTAGCGGGGCCTACACAGATACGCAGTATTTT. Based on the CDR3 plus reference TRBV7-9 and TRBJ2-3, the full variable domain is DTGVSQNPRHKITKRGQNVTFRCDPISEHNRLYWYRQTLGQGPEFLTYFQNEAQLEKSRLLSDRFSAERPKGSFSTLEIQRTEQGDSAMYLCASRGSGAYTDTQYFGPGTRLTVL.

This clonotype was seen a handful of times. This chain links TRBV4-1 with TRBJ2-7; TRBD1 matches at 11 bases. The ends lost 1 base at V and 7 bases at J; junction bases unmatched: 6. The CDR3 loop spans 15 amino acids. CDR1 is MGHRA, CDR2 YSYEKL, per germline. The CDR3 sequence is CASSQAGTGGGEQYF. As DNA, the CDR3 is TGCGCCAGCAGCCAAGCCGGGACAGGGGGTGGAGAGCAGTACTTC.

V and J are TRBV4-1 and TRBJ2-1; D gene uncertain. CDR3 length equals 11 residues. Per germline, CDR1 MGHRA and CDR2 YSYEKL. V was shortened by 3 bases and J by 10 bases, with 7 bases between the two germline ends. The CDR3 is CASSHVGEQFF. The CDR3 DNA follows: TGCGCCAGCAGCCACGTCGGGGAGCAGTTCTTC.

V usage is TRBV5-1 and J usage is TRBJ2-2, with D hard to call. The CDR3 covers 15 residues. V was pared by 3 bases and J by 5 bases, with 14 bases between. The germline V gene has CDR1 SGHRS and CDR2 YFSETQ. DNA of the CDR3: TGCGCCAGCAGCTCTGCCTGGCTGGGTACCGGGGAGCTGTTTTTT. Amino acid sequence: CASSSAWLGTGELFF.

This clonotype was seen more than once but under ten times. This chain uses TRBV6-2 or TRBV6-3 with TRBJ2-2; D unclear. Trimming removed 2 bases at V and 1 base at J, with 5 bases between. The CDR3 extends over 14 amino acids. Germline values: CDR1 MNHEY, CDR2 SVGEGT. This CDR3 reads CASSYTMNTGELFF. The CDR3 DNA reads TGTGCCAGCAGTTACACCATGAACACCGGGGAGCTGTTTTTT.

This clonotype was recorded many times. The chain is built from TRBV18 and TRBJ2-5; 7 nucleotides match TRBD1. Germline V gene sequence: CDR1 KGHSH, CDR2 LQKENI. This CDR3 is 13 amino acids long. The trim removed 5 bases at V and 2 bases at J, leaving 2 bases unmatched. CDR3 protein: CASSGTVQETQYF. As DNA, the CDR3 is TGTGCCAGCTCAGGGACAGTTCAAGAGACCCAGTACTTC.

The rearrangement uses TRBV12-3 or TRBV12-4 and TRBJ2-7; possible D gene TRBD1, 6 bases. Trimming cost V 4 bases and J 2 bases, with 12 bases left between them. The CDR3 contains 14 residues. DNA for the CDR3: TGTGCCAGCAGTTCGCAGGGGCCCGCCTACGAGCAGTACTTC. The encoded protein is CASSSQGPAYEQYF.

This clonotype has at least ten counts. The gene calls are TRBV7-2 and TRBJ2-7; D unresolved. This CDR3 region has 16 residues. V was pared by 5 bases and J by 0 bases, with 17 bases between. Germline CDR1 reads SGHTA; CDR2 reads FQGNSA. The CDR3 loop reads CASSLRTGFSSYEQYF. As DNA, the CDR3 is TGTGCCAGCAGCCTAAGGACCGGGTTTAGCTCCTACGAGCAGTACTTC.